The T cell receptor (beta chain) described here comes from a study of T cells in Graves' hyperthyroidism and ophthalmopathy. Findings and caveats of the study: Most clonotypes expanded in the thyroid (above 0.001) were also present in blood. Ophthalmopathy and stable hyperthyroidism were told apart by a 13 V-J model.

Uncontrolled infections, other autoimmune diseases, pregnancy or lactation led to exclusion of patients. Germline values: CDR1 PRHDT, CDR2 FYEKMQ (reference sequence). The CDR3 extends over 15 amino acids. V lost 1 base to trimming and J lost 7 bases, with 15 bases between them. About this clonotype: Its target is unknown.

The investigators amplified TCR beta CDR3 regions from RNA transcripts. Primed by the HTBI set, a first-round RT-PCR was run on the TCR CDR3. TCRdb processed the multiplex PCR reads anew with MiXCR; each CDR3 protein has one entry. The data contain nearly 600,000 distinct CDR3 sequences, 11% to 15% of them singletons. The J gene is TRBJ2-3, the V gene TRBV13, with a possible D match to TRBD2 (5 bases). The specimen sequenced was blood. The receptor was derived from a woman aged 18-29 years with Graves' ophthalmopathy. The chain's CDR3 is CASSLEGEPQYTQYF. The CDR3 DNA is TGTGCCAGCAGCTTAGAGGGAGAACCCCAATATACGCAGTATTTT.